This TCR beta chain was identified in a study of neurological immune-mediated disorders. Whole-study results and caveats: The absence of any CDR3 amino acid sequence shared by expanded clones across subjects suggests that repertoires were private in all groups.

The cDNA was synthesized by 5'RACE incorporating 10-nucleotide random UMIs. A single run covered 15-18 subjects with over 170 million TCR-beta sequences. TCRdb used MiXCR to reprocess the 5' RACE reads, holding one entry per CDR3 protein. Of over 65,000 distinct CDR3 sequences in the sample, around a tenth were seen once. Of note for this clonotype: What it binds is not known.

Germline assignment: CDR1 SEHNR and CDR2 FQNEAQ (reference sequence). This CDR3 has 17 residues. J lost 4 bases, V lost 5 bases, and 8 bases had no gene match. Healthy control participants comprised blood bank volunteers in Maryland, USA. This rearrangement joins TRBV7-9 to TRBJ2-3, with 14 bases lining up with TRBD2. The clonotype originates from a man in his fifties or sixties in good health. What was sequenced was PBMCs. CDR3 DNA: TGTGCCAGCAGCCGGGGACTAGCGGGGGAAGGGGCAGATACGCAGTATTTT. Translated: CASSRGLAGEGADTQYF.